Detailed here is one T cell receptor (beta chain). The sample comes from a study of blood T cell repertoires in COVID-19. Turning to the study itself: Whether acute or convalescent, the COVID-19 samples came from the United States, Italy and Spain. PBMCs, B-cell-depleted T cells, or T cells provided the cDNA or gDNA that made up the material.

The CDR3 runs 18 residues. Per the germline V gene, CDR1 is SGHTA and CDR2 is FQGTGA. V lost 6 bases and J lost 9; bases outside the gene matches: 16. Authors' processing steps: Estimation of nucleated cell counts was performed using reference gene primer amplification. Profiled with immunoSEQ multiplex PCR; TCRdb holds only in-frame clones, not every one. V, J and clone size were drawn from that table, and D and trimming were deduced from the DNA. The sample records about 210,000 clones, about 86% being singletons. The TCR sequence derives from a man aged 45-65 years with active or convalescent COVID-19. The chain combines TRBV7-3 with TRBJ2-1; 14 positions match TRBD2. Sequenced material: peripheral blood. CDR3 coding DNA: TGTGCCAGCAGGGCTGGTCCGGGACTAGCGGGAGACTCTGGTGAGCAGTTCTTC. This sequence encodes CASRAGPGLAGDSGEQFF.